This is a list of T cell receptor beta chains from one sample in a study of blood T cell repertoires in COVID-19. Sequencing was performed with immunoSEQ multiplex PCR; in TCRdb, only in-frame clones are kept and a portion is missing. The data show 220,000 or so clones, less than 90% seen once. The sample consisted of PBMCs or T cells enriched from blood (not recorded which). The receptors shown here come from a woman aged 40 to 49 who had recovered from COVID-19. CDR3s include the opening cysteine and the closing phenylalanine or tryptophan. D genes are given only for firm matches. Not every row has a clone size; where given, it reads once, few, many or a size class.

.,.,TRBV6-1,TRBJ1-1,CASSETYRAGRAFF,TGTGCCAGCAGTGAAACCTACAGAGCCGGGAGAGCTTTCTTT
TRBD1,.,TRBV19,TRBJ1-2,CASSDRVDYGYTF,TGTGCCAGTAGTGACAGGGTGGACTATGGCTACACCTTC
TRBD1,.,TRBV14,TRBJ1-1,CASSLWTGQNTEAFF,TGTGCCAGCAGCCTTTGGACAGGGCAGAACACTGAAGCTTTCTTT
.,.,TRBV18,TRBJ1-1,CASSRYVQANMNTEAFF,TGTGCCAGCTCACGTTACGTCCAGGCGAATATGAACACTGAAGCTTTCTTT
TRBD2,.,TRBV4-1,TRBJ2-1,CASSSRTSGRANEQFF,TGCGCCAGCAGCTCCCGGACTAGCGGGAGGGCGAATGAGCAGTTCTTC
TRBD2,.,TRBV28,TRBJ2-5,CASIAGGGETQYF,TGTGCCAGCATAGCGGGAGGTGGGGAGACCCAGTACTTC
TRBD2,.,TRBV10-3,TRBJ2-2,CAISFRLAGVTGELFF,TGTGCCATCAGTTTTAGACTAGCGGGAGTTACCGGGGAGCTGTTTTTT
.,.,TRBV19,TRBJ1-3,CASSIRSSGGNTIYF,TGTGCCAGTAGTATAAGGTCGTCGGGAGGAAACACCATATATTTT
TRBD1,.,TRBV27,TRBJ1-1,CASSSNIGQGSTEAFF,TGTGCCAGCAGTTCTAACATCGGACAGGGGAGTACTGAAGCTTTCTTT
TRBD1,.,TRBV5-1,TRBJ1-2,CASSWGRQGSGYGYTF,TGCGCCAGCAGCTGGGGACGACAGGGTTCGGGTTATGGCTACACCTTC
.,.,TRBV7-9,TRBJ2-2,CASTLLGELFF,TGTGCCAGCACCCTCCTCGGGGAGCTGTTTTTT
.,.,TRBV5-1,TRBJ2-5,CASSSGETQYF,TGCGCCAGCAGCTCCGGGGAGACCCAGTACTTC
.,.,TRBV6-1,TRBJ1-3,CASSAGTSRSGNTIYF,TGTGCCAGCAGTGCGGGGACATCGCGCTCTGGAAACACCATATATTTT
.,once,TRBV24-1,TRBJ2-2,CATSPGTGELFF,TGTGCCACCTCCCCCGGGACCGGGGAGCTGTTTTTT
.,.,TRBV5-1,TRBJ2-3,CASRKEASTDTQYF,TGCGCCAGCCGCAAGGAGGCGAGCACAGATACGCAGTATTTT
TRBD1,.,TRBV10-3,TRBJ1-1,CATGDSRNTEAFF,TGTGCCACCGGGGACAGCCGGAACACTGAAGCTTTCTTT
TRBD2,.,TRBV5-4,TRBJ2-6,CAGQDLAGGRSGANVLTF,TGTGCCGGACAGGACTTAGCGGGAGGCCGCTCTGGGGCCAACGTCCTGACTTTC
.,.,TRBV6-5,TRBJ1-3,CASSRGAAPGNTIYF,TGTGCCAGCAGTCGTGGGGCAGCCCCTGGAAACACCATATATTTT
.,once,TRBV7-6,TRBJ2-7,CASSLVAGDPSYEQYF,TGTGCCAGCAGCTTGGTCGCAGGGGACCCCTCCTACGAGCAGTACTTC
.,.,TRBV5-1,TRBJ2-1,CASSLGGASYNEQFF,TGCGCCAGCAGCTTGGGGGGAGCGTCATACAATGAGCAGTTCTTC
TRBD1,.,TRBV6-4,TRBJ1-1,CASSDVRTGKAFF,TGTGCCAGCAGTGACGTAAGGACAGGGAAAGCTTTCTTT
TRBD2,.,TRBV5-6,TRBJ2-1,CASSALSRAGGHEQFF,TGTGCCAGCAGCGCGCTCTCGCGGGCGGGAGGGCACGAGCAGTTCTTC
TRBD2,.,TRBV6-1,TRBJ2-5,CASSETPLAGVVETQYF,TGTGCCAGCAGTGAAACCCCACTAGCGGGAGTGGTAGAGACCCAGTACTTC
.,.,TRBV30,TRBJ1-2,CAWRDDRVSGNYGYTF,TGTGCCTGGAGAGACGACCGTGTTTCAGGGAACTATGGCTACACCTTC
TRBD2,.,TRBV5-1,TRBJ2-1,CASSEGLAGVSEQFF,TGCGCCAGCAGCGAGGGACTAGCGGGAGTGAGTGAGCAGTTCTTC